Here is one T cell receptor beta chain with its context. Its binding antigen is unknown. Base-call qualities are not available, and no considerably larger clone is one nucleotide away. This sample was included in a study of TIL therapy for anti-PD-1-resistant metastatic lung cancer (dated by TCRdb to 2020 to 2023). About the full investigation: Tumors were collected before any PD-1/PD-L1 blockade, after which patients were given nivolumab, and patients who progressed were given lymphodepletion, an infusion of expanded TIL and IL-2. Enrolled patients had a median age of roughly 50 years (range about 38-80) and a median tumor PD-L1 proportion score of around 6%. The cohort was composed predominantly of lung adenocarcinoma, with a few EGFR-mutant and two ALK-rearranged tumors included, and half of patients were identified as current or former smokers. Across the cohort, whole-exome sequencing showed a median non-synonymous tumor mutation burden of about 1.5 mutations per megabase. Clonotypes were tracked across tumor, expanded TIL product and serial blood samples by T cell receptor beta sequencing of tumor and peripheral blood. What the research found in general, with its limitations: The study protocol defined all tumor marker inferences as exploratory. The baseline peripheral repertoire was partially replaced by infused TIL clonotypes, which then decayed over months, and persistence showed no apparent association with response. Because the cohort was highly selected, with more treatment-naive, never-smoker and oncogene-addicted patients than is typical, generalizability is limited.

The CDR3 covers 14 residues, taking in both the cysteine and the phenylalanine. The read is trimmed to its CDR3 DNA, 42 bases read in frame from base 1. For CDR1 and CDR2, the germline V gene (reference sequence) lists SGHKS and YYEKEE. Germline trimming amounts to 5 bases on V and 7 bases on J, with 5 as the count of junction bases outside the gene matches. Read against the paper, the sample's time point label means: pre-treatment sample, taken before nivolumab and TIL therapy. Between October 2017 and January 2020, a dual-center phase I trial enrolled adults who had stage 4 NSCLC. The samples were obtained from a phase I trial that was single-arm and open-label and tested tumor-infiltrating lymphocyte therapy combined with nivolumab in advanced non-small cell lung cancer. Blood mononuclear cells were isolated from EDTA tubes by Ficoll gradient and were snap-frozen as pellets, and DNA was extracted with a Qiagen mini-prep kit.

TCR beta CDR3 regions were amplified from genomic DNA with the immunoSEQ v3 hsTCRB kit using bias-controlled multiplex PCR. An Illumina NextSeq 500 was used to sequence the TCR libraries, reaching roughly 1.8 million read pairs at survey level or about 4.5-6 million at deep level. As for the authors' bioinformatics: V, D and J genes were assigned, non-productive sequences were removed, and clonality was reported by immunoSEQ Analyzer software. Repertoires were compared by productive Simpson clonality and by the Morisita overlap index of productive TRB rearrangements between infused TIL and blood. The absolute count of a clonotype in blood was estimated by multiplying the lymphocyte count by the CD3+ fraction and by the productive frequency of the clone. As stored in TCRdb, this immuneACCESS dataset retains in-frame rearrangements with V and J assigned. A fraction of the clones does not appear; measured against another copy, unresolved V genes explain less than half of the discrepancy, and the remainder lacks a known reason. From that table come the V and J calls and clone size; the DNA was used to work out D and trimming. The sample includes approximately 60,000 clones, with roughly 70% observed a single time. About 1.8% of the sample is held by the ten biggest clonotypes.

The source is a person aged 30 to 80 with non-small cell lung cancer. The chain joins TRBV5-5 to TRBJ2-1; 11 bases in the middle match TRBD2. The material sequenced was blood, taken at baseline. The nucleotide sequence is TGTGCCAGCAGTTCTAGCGGGGGGCTTAATGAGCAGTTCTTC. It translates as CASSSSGGLNEQFF.